This T cell receptor beta chain was sequenced during a study of T-cell memory formation after mild COVID-19. From the 5' RACE reads, TCRdb called clonotypes with MiXCR, one entry per CDR3 protein. The sample records fewer than 700,000 distinct CDR3 sequences, about a sixth being singletons. Germline lookup yields CDR1 SEHNR and CDR2 FQNEAQ (reference sequence). The CDR3 runs 17 residues. Germline trimming cut 3 bases from V and 6 bases from J; bases unmatched to any gene: 14. The source of this sequence is an adult woman who had mild COVID-19 (a few samples of this study predate the infection). Cell type and time point are not known. V is TRBV7-9 and J is TRBJ1-5, with 7 bases aligning to TRBD1. Sequenced: PBMCs or a T cell subset sorted from them (not recorded which). The CDR3 spells CASSFQLGRGLSQPQHF. CDR3 nucleotide sequence: TGTGCCAGCAGCTTCCAGCTAGGGAGGGGGCTGAGTCAGCCCCAGCATTTT.